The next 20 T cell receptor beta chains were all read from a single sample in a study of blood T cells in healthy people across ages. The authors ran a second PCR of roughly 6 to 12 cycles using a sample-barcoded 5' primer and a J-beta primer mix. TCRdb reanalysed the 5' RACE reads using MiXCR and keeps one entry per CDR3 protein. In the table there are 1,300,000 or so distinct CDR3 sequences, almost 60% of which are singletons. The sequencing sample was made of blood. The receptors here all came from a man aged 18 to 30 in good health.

CDR3 sequence (DNA): TGTGCCAGCAGTTTGAGGCAGGGGTATTCTAGTCAGCCCCAGCATTTT. Protein sequence: CASSLRQGYSSQPQHF. V gene TRBV12-3 or TRBV12-4 combines with J gene TRBJ1-5, with a weak D call TRBD1 (6 bases). The length of the CDR3 is 16 residues. Between the trimmed V and J ends, which lost 3 bases and 6 bases, there was a span of 18 bases.

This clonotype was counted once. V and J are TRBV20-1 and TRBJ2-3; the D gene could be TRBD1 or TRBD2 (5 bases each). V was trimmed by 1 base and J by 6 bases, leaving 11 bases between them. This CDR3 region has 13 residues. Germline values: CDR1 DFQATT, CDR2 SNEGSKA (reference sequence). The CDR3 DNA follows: TGCAGTGCTAGAGGGGACGCCACGGATACGCAGTATTTT. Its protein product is CSARGDATDTQYF.

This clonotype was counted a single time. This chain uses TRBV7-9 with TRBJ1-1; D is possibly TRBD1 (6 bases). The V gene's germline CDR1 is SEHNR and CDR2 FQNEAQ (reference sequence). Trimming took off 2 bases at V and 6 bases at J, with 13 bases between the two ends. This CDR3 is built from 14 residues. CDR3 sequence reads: CASSLRPGDPEAFF. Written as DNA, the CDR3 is TGTGCCAGCAGCTTACGGCCAGGGGACCCTGAAGCTTTCTTT.

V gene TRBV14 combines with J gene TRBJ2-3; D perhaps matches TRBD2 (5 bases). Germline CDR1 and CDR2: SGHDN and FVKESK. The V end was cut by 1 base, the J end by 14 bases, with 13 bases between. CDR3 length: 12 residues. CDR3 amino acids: CASSQGGPSPYF. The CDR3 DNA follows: TGTGCCAGCAGCCAAGGAGGTCCTAGCCCGTATTTT. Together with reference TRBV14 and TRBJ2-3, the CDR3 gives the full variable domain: EAGVTQFPSHSVIEKGQTVTLRCDPISGHDNLYWYRRVMGKEIKFLLHFVKESKQDESGMPNNRFLAERTGGTYSTLKVQPAELEDSGVYFCASSQGGPSPYFGPGTRLTVL.

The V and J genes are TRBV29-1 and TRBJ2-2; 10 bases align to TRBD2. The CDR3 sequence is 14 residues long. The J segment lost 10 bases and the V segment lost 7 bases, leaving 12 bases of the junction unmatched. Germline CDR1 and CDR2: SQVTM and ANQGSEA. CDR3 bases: TGCAGCGCCGAGGGGGCTAGCGGGAGAGAGGAGCTGTTTTTT. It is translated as CSAEGASGREELFF.

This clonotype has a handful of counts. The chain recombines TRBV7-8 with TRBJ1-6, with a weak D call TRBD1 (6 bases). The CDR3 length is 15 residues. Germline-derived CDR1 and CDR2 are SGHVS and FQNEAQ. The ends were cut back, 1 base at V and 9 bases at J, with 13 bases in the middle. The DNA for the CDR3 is TGTGCCAGCAGCTTAGTCGTCGGGGGCGCTTCACCCCTCCACTTT. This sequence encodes CASSLVVGGASPLHF.

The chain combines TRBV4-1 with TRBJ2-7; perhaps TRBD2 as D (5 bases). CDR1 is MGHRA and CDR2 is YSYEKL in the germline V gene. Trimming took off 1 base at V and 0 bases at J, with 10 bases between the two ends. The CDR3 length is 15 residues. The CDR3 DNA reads TGCGCCAGCAGCCAAGTCCCGGGATACTCCTACGAGCAGTACTTC. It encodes CASSQVPGYSYEQYF.

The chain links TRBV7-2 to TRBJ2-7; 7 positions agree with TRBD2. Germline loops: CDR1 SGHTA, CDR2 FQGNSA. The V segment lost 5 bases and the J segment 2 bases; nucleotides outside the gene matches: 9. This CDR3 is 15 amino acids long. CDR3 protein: CASSPRAGAPYEQYF. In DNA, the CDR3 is TGTGCCAGCAGCCCAAGGGCGGGAGCTCCCTACGAGCAGTACTTC.

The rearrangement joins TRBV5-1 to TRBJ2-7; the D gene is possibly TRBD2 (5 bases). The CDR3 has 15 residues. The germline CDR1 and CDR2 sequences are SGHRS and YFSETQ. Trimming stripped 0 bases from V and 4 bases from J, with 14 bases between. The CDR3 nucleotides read TGCGCCAGCAGCTTGGGGTGGAGGACGGTGTACGAGCAGTACTTC. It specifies CASSLGWRTVYEQYF. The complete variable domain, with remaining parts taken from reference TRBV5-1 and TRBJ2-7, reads KAGVTQTPRYLIKTRGQQVTLSCSPISGHRSVSWYQQTPGQGLQFLFEYFSETQRNKGNFPGRFSGRQFSNSRSEMNVSTLELGDSALYLCASSLGWRTVYEQYFGPGTRLTVT.

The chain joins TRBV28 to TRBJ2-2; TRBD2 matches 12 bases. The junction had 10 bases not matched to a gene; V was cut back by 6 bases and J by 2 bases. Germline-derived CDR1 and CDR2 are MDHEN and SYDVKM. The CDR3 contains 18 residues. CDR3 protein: CASSPLGLAGPNTGELFF. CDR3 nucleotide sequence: TGTGCCAGCAGCCCTCTCGGACTAGCGGGGCCTAACACCGGGGAGCTGTTTTTT.

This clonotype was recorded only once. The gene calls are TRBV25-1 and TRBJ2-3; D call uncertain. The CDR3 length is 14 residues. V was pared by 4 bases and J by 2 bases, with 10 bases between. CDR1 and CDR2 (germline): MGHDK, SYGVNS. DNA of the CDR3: TGTGCCAGCAGTGCCGCGTCCCCCACAGATACGCAGTATTTT. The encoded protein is CASSAASPTDTQYF.

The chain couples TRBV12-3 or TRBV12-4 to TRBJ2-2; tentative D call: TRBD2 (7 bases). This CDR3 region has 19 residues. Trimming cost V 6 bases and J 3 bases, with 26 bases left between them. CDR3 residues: CASSPDPIREGDYTGELFF. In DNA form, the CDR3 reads TGTGCCAGCAGCCCAGACCCGATCAGGGAGGGGGACTACACCGGGGAGCTGTTTTTT.

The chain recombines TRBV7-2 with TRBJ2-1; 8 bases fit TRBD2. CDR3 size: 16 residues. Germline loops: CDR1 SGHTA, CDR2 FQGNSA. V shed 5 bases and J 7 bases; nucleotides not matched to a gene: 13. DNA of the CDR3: TGTGCCAGCAGCCTAGGGCGGGGGGTTAGGAAAAATGAGCAGTTCTTC. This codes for CASSLGRGVRKNEQFF.

In DNA, the CDR3 is TGCAGTGCCCAAGGGTCGAGCGGGAGAAGGTACAATGAGCAGTTCTTC. Translation gives CSAQGSSGRRYNEQFF. The chain links TRBV20-1 to TRBJ2-1, with 8 bases identical to TRBD2. CDR3 length: 16 residues. Losses at the gene ends were 6 bases for V and 4 bases for J; bases not matched to a gene: 14. Germline CDR1 reads DFQATT; CDR2 reads SNEGSKA (reference sequence).

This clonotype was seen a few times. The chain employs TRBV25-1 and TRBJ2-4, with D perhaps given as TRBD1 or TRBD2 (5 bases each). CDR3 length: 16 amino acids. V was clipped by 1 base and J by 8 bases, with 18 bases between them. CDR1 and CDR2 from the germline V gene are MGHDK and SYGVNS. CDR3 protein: CASSESPAGPGDIQYF. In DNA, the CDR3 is TGTGCCAGCAGTGAATCTCCCGCAGGGCCCGGGGACATTCAGTACTTC.

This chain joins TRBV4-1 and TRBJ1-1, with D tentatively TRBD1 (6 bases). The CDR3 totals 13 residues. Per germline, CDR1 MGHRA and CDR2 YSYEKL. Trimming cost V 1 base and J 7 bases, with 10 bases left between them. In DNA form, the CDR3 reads TGCGCCAGCAGCCAAGGAATGGACAGTGAAGCTTTCTTT. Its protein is CASSQGMDSEAFF.

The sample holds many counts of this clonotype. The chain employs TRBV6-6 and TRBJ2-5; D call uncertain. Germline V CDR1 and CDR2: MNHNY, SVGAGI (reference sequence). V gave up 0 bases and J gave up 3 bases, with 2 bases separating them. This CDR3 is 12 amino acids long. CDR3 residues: CASSYSEETQYF. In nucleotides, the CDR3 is TGTGCCAGCAGTTACTCAGAAGAGACCCAGTACTTC.

Here the CDR3 DNA reads TGTGCCAGCAGCTTAGTAGGAGACCCTCAAGAGACCCAGTACTTC. Amino acid sequence: CASSLVGDPQETQYF. V is TRBV7-2 and J is TRBJ2-5; D remains unclear. CDR3 length: 15 residues. CDR1 is SGHTA, CDR2 FQGNSA, per germline. V gave up 1 base and J gave up 2 bases, with 11 bases separating them.

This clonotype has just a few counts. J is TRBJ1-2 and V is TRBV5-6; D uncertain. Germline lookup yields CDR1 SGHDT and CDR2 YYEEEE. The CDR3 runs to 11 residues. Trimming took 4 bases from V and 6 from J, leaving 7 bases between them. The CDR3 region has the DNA TGTGCCAGCAGCGACGGGAATGGCTACACCTTC. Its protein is CASSDGNGYTF. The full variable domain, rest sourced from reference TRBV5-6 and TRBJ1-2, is DAGVTQSPTHLIKTRGQQVTLRCSPKSGHDTVSWYQQALGQGPQFIFQYYEEEERQRGNFPDRFSGHQFPNYSSELNVNALLLGDSALYLCASSDGNGYTFGSGTRLTVV.

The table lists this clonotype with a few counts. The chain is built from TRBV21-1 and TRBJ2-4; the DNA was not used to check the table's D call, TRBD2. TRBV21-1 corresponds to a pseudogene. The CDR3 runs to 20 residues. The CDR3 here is CASSPQEGFSYSAGKNIQYF. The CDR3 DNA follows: TGTGCCAGCAGCCCCCAGGAGGGCTTTTCGTACTCAGCCGGCAAAAACATTCAGTACTTC.